The subject of this entry is one T cell receptor beta chain. The CDR3 covers 14 residues. Trimming removed 0 bases from V and 3 bases from J, with 8 bases in between. The germline V gene has CDR1 ENHRY and CDR2 SYGVKD. The source of the sample is a study of cytomegalovirus exposure and HLA in healthy donors. It was with 60 Vbeta and 13 Jbeta primers that the PCR ran. Clones were sequenced by immunoSEQ multiplex PCR, and TCRdb holds only the in-frame ones, with some missing. The sample is made up of about 110,000 clones, and the top ten hold about 3.8% of it. Material for sequencing was PBMCs. J is TRBJ2-5 and V is TRBV10-3; D possibly corresponds to TRBD2 (6 bases). This receptor was taken from a man younger than 40 in good health and CMV-seronegative. The CDR3 loop reads CAISESWGEETQYF. CDR3 bases: TGTGCCATCAGTGAGTCGTGGGGGGAAGAGACCCAGTACTTC.